This TCR beta chain was obtained from a study of post-analysis software for immune sequencing data (dated by TCRdb to between 2015 and 2017). Turning to the overall study: Disease courses on record covered relapsing-remitting, secondary progressive and progressive-relapsing multiple sclerosis, though some patients had no subtype annotation. The patient repertoires were set against eleven to twelve previously published healthy control repertoires from donors whose ages ranged from 6 to 25 years. A subset of samples was prepared in parallel using single-end sample barcoding, then pooled and co-amplified after Illumina adapter ligation.

Findings and caveats that apply to the study as a whole: Direct clustering with F measure showed strong co-clustering of samples prepared in the same batch, prompting a batch-effect correction. Roughly 5 TRBV segments, including TRBV5-6, TRBV5-1 and TRBV20-1, were significantly more frequent in patients than controls. Significantly lower normalized Chao1 diversity was found in multiple sclerosis patients than in controls, suggesting substantial peripheral T-cell clonal expansion. The control group was slightly older than the multiple sclerosis patient group.

This clonotype came up a few times. Its antigen is not yet known. It has no much larger one-base neighbor in the sample; base qualities were not kept. Library method: PCR. The sequencer listed for this sample is Illumina HiSeq 2500. Unique molecular identifiers were incorporated into TCR beta cDNA libraries to reduce PCR and sequencing biases. Roughly 0.5 million cDNA molecules were obtained per 1 to 10 million input T cells, so each molecule approximated one T cell. The patient libraries were prepared and sequenced with the same protocol used for the earlier healthy control dataset. Within a given batch, samples were prepared together, multiplexed and sequenced on the same HiSeq lane. Under the source paper's analysis protocol: Raw barcoded reads were processed with MIGEC, discarding single-read molecular identifier groups before consensus assembly and CDR3 extraction. Clonotype tables were post-analysed with VDJtools, normalizing diversity by down-sampling all datasets to the smallest sample size. To correct batch-related cross-sample contamination, repertoire overlap clustering matched CDR3 amino acid sequences but not nucleotide sequences. TCRdb took the public reads, trimmed them with fastp at Q25, ran MiXCR for clone calling and kept in-frame beta chains. Rows with one shared CDR3 protein collapse into an entry with the most common genes and DNA. TCRdb, rather than the study authors, made the V and J calls. In all, the sample holds roughly 730,000 distinct CDR3 sequences, and 25% to 30% of those were seen once. The ten top clones hold 0.55% to 0.65% of the sample.

TCR beta repertoires were profiled from peripheral blood of over 10 young patients with multiple sclerosis to demonstrate the VDJtools post-analysis software. Multiple sclerosis patients were children and adolescents aged roughly 6 to 16 years. From its cysteine to its phenylalanine, the CDR3 spans 17 amino acids. The kept DNA is CDR3 alone, 51 bases in frame from the first base. The germline V gene yields SGHTA for CDR1 and FQGNSA for CDR2. V is shortened by 1 base, J by 1 base, and the region joining them spans 11 bases. Here the chain combines TRBV7-2 and TRBJ2-6; tentative D gene TRBD2, with 6 bases matching. The TCR originated in a girl aged 10 to 17 with multiple sclerosis. The material sequenced was blood. In nucleotide form, the sequence is TGTGCCAGCAGCTTAGGTATTAGCGGATCTGGGGCCAACGTCCTGACTTTC. It translates to CASSLGISGSGANVLTF.